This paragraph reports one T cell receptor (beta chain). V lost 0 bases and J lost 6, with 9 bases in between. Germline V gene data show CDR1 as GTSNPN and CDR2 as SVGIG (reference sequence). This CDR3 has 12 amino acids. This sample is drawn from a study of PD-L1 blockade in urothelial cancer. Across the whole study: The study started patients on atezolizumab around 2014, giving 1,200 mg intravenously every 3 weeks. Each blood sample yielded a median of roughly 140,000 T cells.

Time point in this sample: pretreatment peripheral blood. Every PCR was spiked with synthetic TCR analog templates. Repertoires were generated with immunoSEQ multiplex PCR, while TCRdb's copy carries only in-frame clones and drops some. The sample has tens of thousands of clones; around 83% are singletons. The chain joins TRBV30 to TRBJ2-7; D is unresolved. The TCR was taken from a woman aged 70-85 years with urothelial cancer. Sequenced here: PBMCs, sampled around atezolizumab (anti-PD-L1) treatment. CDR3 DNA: TGTGCCTGGAGTGTACCTGGGCCCGAGCAGTACTTC. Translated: CAWSVPGPEQYF.